A selection of T cell receptor beta chains follows, all from one sample in a study of blood T cell repertoires in COVID-19. Assay used: immunoSEQ multiplex PCR; TCRdb lists only in-frame clones, some missing. The data hold 150,000 to 200,000 clones, with about 77% observed a single time. Material: PBMCs or T cells enriched from blood (not recorded which). The source of these receptors is a woman between 50 and 59 years old with acute COVID-19. CDR3s include the opening cysteine and the closing phenylalanine or tryptophan. The D gene is left open where the match is weak. Expanded clones get a size class; other rows say once, few or many, or leave the size out.

clone size: NA; V gene: TRBV7-9; J gene: TRBJ2-1; D gene: NA; CDR3 protein: CASSLDGGDEQFF; CDR3 DNA: TGTGCCAGCAGCTTAGATGGCGGTGATGAGCAGTTCTTC
clone size: NA; V gene: TRBV7-9; J gene: TRBJ2-1; D gene: TRBD1; CDR3 protein: CASSPREGQEVSEQFF; CDR3 DNA: TGTGCCAGCAGCCCGCGAGAGGGACAGGAGGTCTCTGAGCAGTTCTTC
clone size: NA; V gene: TRBV4-3; J gene: TRBJ2-3; D gene: TRBD2; CDR3 protein: CASSQDRRAGVPTDTQYF; CDR3 DNA: TGCGCCAGCAGCCAAGATCGCCGGGCGGGGGTTCCCACAGATACGCAGTATTTT
clone size: NA; V gene: TRBV7-2; J gene: TRBJ2-1; D gene: TRBD2; CDR3 protein: CASGRGGAGYNEQFF; CDR3 DNA: TGTGCCAGCGGCCGCGGGGGGGCAGGCTACAATGAGCAGTTCTTC
clone size: NA; V gene: TRBV5-6; J gene: TRBJ1-5; D gene: NA; CDR3 protein: CASSFLRDTNQPQHF; CDR3 DNA: TGTGCCAGCAGCTTTCTTCGGGACACCAATCAGCCCCAGCATTTT
clone size: NA; V gene: TRBV7-6; J gene: TRBJ1-2; D gene: NA; CDR3 protein: CASSPGESGYGYTF; CDR3 DNA: TGTGCCAGCAGCCCCGGAGAGAGCGGTTATGGCTACACCTTC
clone size: NA; V gene: TRBV29-1; J gene: TRBJ2-6; D gene: NA; CDR3 protein: CSVGSSGANVLTF; CDR3 DNA: TGCAGCGTCGGGAGCTCTGGGGCCAACGTCCTGACTTTC
clone size: NA; V gene: TRBV5-1; J gene: TRBJ1-6; D gene: TRBD1; CDR3 protein: CASSPGDRANSPLHF; CDR3 DNA: TGCGCCAGCAGCCCGGGGGACAGGGCTAATTCACCCCTCCACTTT
clone size: NA; V gene: TRBV6-5; J gene: TRBJ1-5; D gene: NA; CDR3 protein: CASSRWTGNQPQHF; CDR3 DNA: TGTGCCAGCAGCCGCTGGACGGGAAATCAGCCCCAGCATTTT
clone size: NA; V gene: TRBV4-3; J gene: TRBJ1-2; D gene: NA; CDR3 protein: CASSHQRDGYTF; CDR3 DNA: TGCGCCAGCAGCCACCAGAGGGATGGCTACACCTTC
clone size: few; V gene: TRBV4-1; J gene: TRBJ1-2; D gene: NA; CDR3 protein: CASSQVPGLGYTF; CDR3 DNA: TGCGCCAGCAGCCAAGTCCCAGGGTTGGGCTACACCTTC
clone size: few; V gene: TRBV28; J gene: TRBJ1-4; D gene: TRBD1; CDR3 protein: CASSLRQGEEKLFF; CDR3 DNA: TGTGCCAGCAGTTTAAGACAGGGGGAAGAAAAACTGTTTTTT
clone size: once; V gene: TRBV4-3; J gene: TRBJ2-3; D gene: TRBD2; CDR3 protein: CASSQDWTSGDTDTQYF; CDR3 DNA: TGCGCCAGCAGCCAAGACTGGACTAGCGGGGACACAGATACGCAGTATTTT
clone size: NA; V gene: TRBV18; J gene: TRBJ2-3; D gene: TRBD1; CDR3 protein: CASHDGDAGTGVGTDTQYF; CDR3 DNA: TGTGCCAGCCACGATGGGGATGCCGGGACAGGGGTTGGGACAGATACGCAGTATTTT
clone size: NA; V gene: TRBV5-4; J gene: TRBJ1-3; D gene: NA; CDR3 protein: CASSLAPSGNTIYF; CDR3 DNA: TGTGCCAGCAGCTTGGCCCCCAGTGGAAACACCATATATTTT
clone size: few; V gene: TRBV6-1; J gene: TRBJ2-3; D gene: NA; CDR3 protein: CASSELEGSTDTQYF; CDR3 DNA: TGTGCCAGCAGTGAATTGGAGGGGAGCACAGATACGCAGTATTTT
clone size: NA; V gene: TRBV24-1; J gene: TRBJ1-5; D gene: NA; CDR3 protein: CATKGSGNQPQHF; CDR3 DNA: TGTGCCACCAAGGGGTCGGGCAATCAGCCCCAGCATTTT
clone size: few; V gene: TRBV11-2; J gene: TRBJ1-4; D gene: NA; CDR3 protein: CASSLGRKLFF; CDR3 DNA: TGTGCCAGCAGCTTAGGCAGGAAACTGTTTTTT
clone size: many; V gene: TRBV19; J gene: TRBJ1-1; D gene: TRBD1; CDR3 protein: CASTQMDRGMNTEAFF; CDR3 DNA: TGTGCCAGTACGCAAATGGACAGGGGTATGAACACTGAAGCTTTCTTT
clone size: NA; V gene: TRBV4-2; J gene: TRBJ2-2; D gene: TRBD2; CDR3 protein: CASSQDGLAGAVTGELFF; CDR3 DNA: TGTGCCAGCAGCCAAGATGGACTAGCGGGGGCCGTCACCGGGGAGCTGTTTTTT
clone size: NA; V gene: TRBV5-1; J gene: TRBJ2-5; D gene: TRBD2; CDR3 protein: CASSLKRGPRWETQYF; CDR3 DNA: TGCGCCAGCAGCTTGAAGCGGGGGCCCAGGTGGGAGACCCAGTACTTC
clone size: NA; V gene: TRBV24-1; J gene: TRBJ1-2; D gene: NA; CDR3 protein: CATSDEGEKGGYTF; CDR3 DNA: TGTGCCACCAGTGATGAGGGGGAAAAGGGAGGCTACACCTTC
clone size: once; V gene: TRBV5-6; J gene: TRBJ2-3; D gene: TRBD2; CDR3 protein: CAGTSGSHTDTQYF; CDR3 DNA: TGTGCCGGGACTAGCGGGTCACACACAGATACGCAGTATTTT
clone size: NA; V gene: TRBV7-6; J gene: TRBJ1-1; D gene: NA; CDR3 protein: CASSRTATEAFF; CDR3 DNA: TGTGCCAGCAGCCGTACAGCCACTGAAGCTTTCTTT
clone size: once; V gene: TRBV3-1/TRBV3-2; J gene: TRBJ1-4; D gene: NA; CDR3 protein: CASSQSTGTTNEKLFF; CDR3 DNA: TGTGCCAGCAGCCAATCAACAGGGACAACTAATGAAAAACTGTTTTTT
clone size: NA; V gene: TRBV28; J gene: TRBJ1-3; D gene: NA; CDR3 protein: CASSWGHSGNTIYF; CDR3 DNA: TGTGCCAGCAGTTGGGGACATTCTGGAAACACCATATATTTT
clone size: NA; V gene: TRBV29-1; J gene: TRBJ1-1; D gene: TRBD1; CDR3 protein: CSVVGQGNTEAFF; CDR3 DNA: TGCAGCGTCGTGGGACAGGGAAACACTGAAGCTTTCTTT
clone size: NA; V gene: TRBV4-1; J gene: TRBJ1-6; D gene: TRBD1; CDR3 protein: CASSFRDREGSPLHF; CDR3 DNA: TGCGCCAGCAGCTTCCGCGACAGGGAAGGTTCACCCCTCCACTTT
clone size: many; V gene: TRBV24-1; J gene: TRBJ2-2; D gene: TRBD1; CDR3 protein: CATQRQGHGELFF; CDR3 DNA: TGTGCCACCCAAAGACAGGGGCACGGGGAGCTGTTTTTT
clone size: NA; V gene: TRBV14; J gene: TRBJ1-2; D gene: NA; CDR3 protein: CASSPRRGSGYTF; CDR3 DNA: TGTGCCAGCAGCCCCCGTCGGGGATCTGGCTACACCTTC
clone size: few; V gene: TRBV6-5; J gene: TRBJ1-1; D gene: NA; CDR3 protein: CASSYDLTANTEAFF; CDR3 DNA: TGTGCCAGCAGTTACGACCTGACAGCGAACACTGAAGCTTTCTTT
clone size: NA; V gene: TRBV18; J gene: TRBJ1-5; D gene: NA; CDR3 protein: CASSHRELGQPQHF; CDR3 DNA: TGTGCCAGCTCACACAGGGAGTTGGGTCAGCCCCAGCATTTT
clone size: NA; V gene: TRBV12-3/TRBV12-4; J gene: TRBJ1-5; D gene: NA; CDR3 protein: CASSTGSGPQHF; CDR3 DNA: TGTGCCAGCAGTACAGGATCAGGGCCCCAGCATTTT
clone size: NA; V gene: TRBV28; J gene: TRBJ2-5; D gene: TRBD1; CDR3 protein: CASSFGDSPSETQYF; CDR3 DNA: TGTGCCAGCAGTTTTGGGGACAGTCCTTCGGAGACCCAGTACTTC
clone size: few; V gene: TRBV30; J gene: TRBJ1-3; D gene: NA; CDR3 protein: CAWSQDSGNTIYF; CDR3 DNA: TGTGCCTGGAGTCAGGACAGTGGAAACACCATATATTTT
clone size: NA; V gene: TRBV2; J gene: TRBJ1-2; D gene: TRBD1; CDR3 protein: CASSYRGLNYGYTF; CDR3 DNA: TGTGCCAGCAGTTACAGGGGGCTTAACTATGGCTACACCTTC
clone size: NA; V gene: TRBV5-1; J gene: TRBJ2-5; D gene: TRBD2; CDR3 protein: CASSLILAGRGETQYF; CDR3 DNA: TGCGCCAGCAGCTTGATCCTAGCGGGAAGAGGGGAGACCCAGTACTTC
clone size: NA; V gene: TRBV6-2/TRBV6-3; J gene: TRBJ1-2; D gene: NA; CDR3 protein: CASSRNREGYTF; CDR3 DNA: TGTGCCAGCAGTAGGAACAGGGAAGGCTACACCTTC
clone size: few; V gene: TRBV5-6; J gene: TRBJ2-3; D gene: NA; CDR3 protein: CASSYTGTDTQYF; CDR3 DNA: TGTGCCAGCAGCTATACCGGGACAGATACGCAGTATTTT
clone size: NA; V gene: TRBV4-2; J gene: TRBJ1-1; D gene: TRBD1; CDR3 protein: CASSQDGTGRGTEAFF; CDR3 DNA: TGTGCCAGCAGCCAAGATGGGACAGGGAGGGGCACTGAAGCTTTCTTT
clone size: NA; V gene: TRBV5-6; J gene: TRBJ1-3; D gene: NA; CDR3 protein: CASSLVTTVNTIYF; CDR3 DNA: TGTGCCAGCAGCTTGGTCACCACGGTAAACACCATATATTTT
clone size: NA; V gene: TRBV14; J gene: TRBJ1-2; D gene: NA; CDR3 protein: CASSQASSPGFNYGYTF; CDR3 DNA: TGTGCCAGCAGCCAAGCCTCCTCTCCAGGGTTTAACTATGGCTACACCTTC